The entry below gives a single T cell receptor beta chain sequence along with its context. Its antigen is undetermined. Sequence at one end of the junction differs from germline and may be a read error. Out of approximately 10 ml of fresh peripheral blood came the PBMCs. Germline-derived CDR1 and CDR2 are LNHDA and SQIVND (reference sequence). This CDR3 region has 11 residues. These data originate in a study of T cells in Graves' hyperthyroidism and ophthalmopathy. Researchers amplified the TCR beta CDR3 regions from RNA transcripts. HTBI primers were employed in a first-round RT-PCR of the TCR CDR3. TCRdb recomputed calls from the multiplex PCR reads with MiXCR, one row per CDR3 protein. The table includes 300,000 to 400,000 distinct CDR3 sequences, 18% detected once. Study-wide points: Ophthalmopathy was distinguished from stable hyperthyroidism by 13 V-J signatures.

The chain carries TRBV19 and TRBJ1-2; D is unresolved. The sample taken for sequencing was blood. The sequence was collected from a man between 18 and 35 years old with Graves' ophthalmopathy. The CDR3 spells CASIQGYSYTF. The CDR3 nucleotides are TGTGCCAGTATCCAAGGCTATAGCTACACCTTC.